At least ten counts were recorded for the clone carrying this T cell receptor (beta chain). As yet, its antigen is unknown. The sample originates from a study of blood T cells in healthy people across ages. A second roughly 6 to 12 cycle PCR used barcoded and J-beta primers. In TCRdb, the 5' RACE reads were re-called with MiXCR into one record per CDR3 protein. The sample includes about a million distinct CDR3 sequences, 35% to 45% seen only once; the top ten take around 13%. The extraction recovered at least 5 micrograms of total RNA per sample. Study-wide results and caveats: Measured against age, TCR beta diversity per million T cells decreased in a roughly linear manner.

CDR3 length: 12 amino acids. CDR1 and CDR2 (germline): SQVTM, ANQGSEA. Trimming removed 6 bases from V and 4 bases from J; junction bases left unmatched: 4. The sequence came from a man aged 18 to 29 in good health. The material sequenced was blood. V and J are TRBV29-1 and TRBJ1-2; TRBD1 matches at 8 bases. The CDR3 sequence: CSVWTGPYGYTF. The CDR3, as DNA: TGCAGCGTGTGGACAGGGCCCTATGGCTACACCTTC.